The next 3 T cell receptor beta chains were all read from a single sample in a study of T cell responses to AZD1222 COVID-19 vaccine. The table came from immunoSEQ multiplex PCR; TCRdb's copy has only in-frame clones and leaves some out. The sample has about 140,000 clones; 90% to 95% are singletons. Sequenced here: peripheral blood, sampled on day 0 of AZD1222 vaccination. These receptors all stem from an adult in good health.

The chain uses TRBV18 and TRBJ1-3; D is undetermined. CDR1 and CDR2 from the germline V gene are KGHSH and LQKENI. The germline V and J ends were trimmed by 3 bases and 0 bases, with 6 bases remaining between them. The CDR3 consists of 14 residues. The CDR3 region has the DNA TGTGCCAGCTCACCTACCCTCTCTGGAAACACCATATATTTT. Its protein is CASSPTLSGNTIYF.

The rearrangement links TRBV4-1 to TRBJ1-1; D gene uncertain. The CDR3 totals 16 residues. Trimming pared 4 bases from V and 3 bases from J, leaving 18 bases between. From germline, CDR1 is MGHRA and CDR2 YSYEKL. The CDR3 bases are TGCGCCAGCAGCCCTCTCGTGGTTGTTGGGTACACTGAAGCTTTCTTT. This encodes CASSPLVVVGYTEAFF.

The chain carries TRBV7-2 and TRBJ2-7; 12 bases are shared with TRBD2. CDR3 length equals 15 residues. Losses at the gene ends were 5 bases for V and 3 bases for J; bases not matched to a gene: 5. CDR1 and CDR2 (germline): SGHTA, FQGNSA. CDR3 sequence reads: CASSRTSGENYEQYF. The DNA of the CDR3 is TGTGCCAGCAGCCGGACTAGCGGGGAGAACTACGAGCAGTACTTC.